This is a list of T cell receptor beta chains from one sample in a study of beta chain features in type 1 diabetes. Assay used: immunoSEQ multiplex PCR; TCRdb lists only in-frame clones, some missing. The sample carries 130,000 to 150,000 clones, 6.9% recorded once. Sample: central memory CD4+ T cells from blood. These receptors originate from a woman younger than 45 in good health. The CDR3 runs from the conserved cysteine through the conserved F or W. Fields, in order: clone size, J gene, CDR3 length, D gene, V gene, CDR3 DNA, CDR3 protein. A D gene is named only where the DNA matches it firmly. Expanded clones get a size class; other rows say once, few or many, or leave the size out.

.	TRBJ2-5	15	.	TRBV5-1	TGCGCCAGCAGCCCGGGACTTAGAAGTGGGGAGACCCAGTACTTC	CASSPGLRSGETQYF
.	TRBJ2-1	12	.	TRBV5-6	TGTGCCAGCAGCTTTAGCTACAATGAGCAGTTCTTC	CASSFSYNEQFF
many	TRBJ2-1	13	TRBD2	TRBV7-9	TGTGCCAGCAGCTTTGGACTAGCGGGAGAGCAGTTCTTC	CASSFGLAGEQFF
few	TRBJ2-3	16	TRBD2	TRBV11-2	TGTGCCAGCAGCTACCGATTAGCGGGAGGAGCAGATACGCAGTATTTT	CASSYRLAGGADTQYF
few	TRBJ2-3	16	.	TRBV4-3	TGCGCCAGCAGCCAAGACTCACAACTACCCACAGATACGCAGTATTTT	CASSQDSQLPTDTQYF
many	TRBJ1-1	12	TRBD1	TRBV29-1	TGCAGCGCCGTGGGACAGACCAATGAAGCTTTCTTT	CSAVGQTNEAFF
.	TRBJ2-1	15	.	TRBV7-2	TGTGCCAGCAGGAGAGGTGGGGGGTTATACAATGAGCAGTTCTTC	CASRRGGGLYNEQFF
many	TRBJ2-1	15	TRBD2	TRBV4-3	TGCGCCAGCAGTGTAGCGGGAGGGCCGGTCAATGAGCAGTTCTTC	CASSVAGGPVNEQFF
few	TRBJ1-4	15	.	TRBV4-3	TGCGCCAGCAGTCTCGAACCGGGAGTCAATGAAAAACTGTTTTTT	CASSLEPGVNEKLFF
.	TRBJ2-7	12	.	TRBV28	TGTGCCAGCAGTTCAGGGTTTTACGAGCAGTACTTC	CASSSGFYEQYF
few	TRBJ2-7	14	.	TRBV30	TGTGCCTGGAGCTCTCAGGGATCCAGCTACGAGCAGTACTTC	CAWSSQGSSYEQYF
many	TRBJ1-4	14	TRBD1	TRBV5-4	TGTGCCAGCAGCCCCGGACAGGCTAATGAAAAACTGTTTTTT	CASSPGQANEKLFF
.	TRBJ2-1	15	TRBD2	TRBV2	TGTGCCAGCGGACTAGCGGGCAGCTCCTACAATGAGCAGTTCTTC	CASGLAGSSYNEQFF
few	TRBJ1-3	13	.	TRBV28	TGTGCCAGCTTTACAGGGAGTGGAAACACCATATATTTT	CASFTGSGNTIYF
.	TRBJ2-1	12	TRBD1	TRBV29-1	TGCAGCGTTGAAGGGTACAGGGGGGAGCAGTTCTTC	CSVEGYRGEQFF
.	TRBJ2-7	13	TRBD2	TRBV6-1	TGTGCCAGCAGGGGACTAGTGTTGGACGAGCAGTACTTC	CASRGLVLDEQYF
many	TRBJ2-6	16	TRBD2	TRBV15	TGTGCCACCAGCAGAGATGGGGGGGCTGGGGCCAACGTCCTGACTTTC	CATSRDGGAGANVLTF
.	TRBJ1-1	11	.	TRBV28	TGTGCCAGCATCCGCGGCCTTTCGGCTTTCTTT	CASIRGLSAFF
many	TRBJ1-4	16	TRBD1	TRBV7-6	TGTGCCAGCAGCTCAACCGGGACAGGGATGGGAGAAAAACTGTTTTTT	CASSSTGTGMGEKLFF
.	TRBJ2-1	15	TRBD2	TRBV7-7	TGTGCTAGCAGCTTAGGACTAGCGAAATACAATGAGCAGTTCTTC	CASSLGLAKYNEQFF
few	TRBJ2-5	14	TRBD1	TRBV2	TGTGCCAGCAGTTCACAGGGGGCACAAGAGACCCAGTACTTC	CASSSQGAQETQYF
few	TRBJ2-2	15	.	TRBV29-1	TGCAGCGCCCGCCGGGGGTCGGGTGATTCCGGGGAGCTGTTTTTT	CSARRGSGDSGELFF
few	TRBJ1-5	13	TRBD1	TRBV6-6	TGTGCCAGCAGACCGACAGGGCTGCAGCCCCAGCATTTT	CASRPTGLQPQHF
many	TRBJ2-1	13	TRBD1	TRBV19	TGTGCCAGTGCCGGGACAGGGGACAATGAGCAGTTCTTC	CASAGTGDNEQFF
.	TRBJ2-1	15	.	TRBV2	TGTGCCAGCAGCCTCGAGGGAGGCGCCTACAATGAGCAGTTCTTC	CASSLEGGAYNEQFF
many	TRBJ2-5	14	TRBD1	TRBV15	TGTGCCACCAGCAGGGCAACAGGGGTGGAGACCCAGTACTTC	CATSRATGVETQYF
.	TRBJ2-5	14	.	TRBV2	TGTGCCAGCAGCGGGGATACAAACCAAGAGACCCAGTACTTC	CASSGDTNQETQYF
few	TRBJ1-5	16	TRBD1	TRBV6-5	TGTGCCAGCAGTTTCCAGGGGGTGAGTAGCAATCAGCCCCAGCATTTT	CASSFQGVSSNQPQHF
few	TRBJ2-4	15	.	TRBV19	TGTGCCAGTAGTACCCGAGGAGGGTATGAAAACATTCAGTACTTC	CASSTRGGYENIQYF
few	TRBJ1-2	13	TRBD1	TRBV5-6	TGTGCCAGCAGCCCGGGGACAGGGGATGGCTACACCTTC	CASSPGTGDGYTF
few	TRBJ2-7	14	.	TRBV21-1	TGTGCCAAGGCTGGTATACGGGTATCCTACGAGCAGTACTTC	CAKAGIRVSYEQYF
few	TRBJ2-5	13	.	TRBV9	TGTGCCAGCAGCGTAGTTCGTCAAGAGACCCAGTACTTC	CASSVVRQETQYF
few	TRBJ2-1	10	.	TRBV20-1	TGCGGCGACAGATTATCCGAGCAGTTCTTC	CGDRLSEQFF
.	TRBJ1-3	14	.	TRBV4-1	TGCGCCAGCAGCCAAGTGGGGCTGGGAAACACCATATATTTT	CASSQVGLGNTIYF
.	TRBJ2-1	16	TRBD2	TRBV18	TGTGCCAGCTCATCTATACGACTAGCGGGAGTTAATGAGCAGTTCTTC	CASSSIRLAGVNEQFF
.	TRBJ1-1	13	.	TRBV30	TGTGCCTGGAGTGTAGGAGGGGTCCGGGAAGCTTTCTTT	CAWSVGGVREAFF
few	TRBJ2-7	15	TRBD1	TRBV28	TGTGCCAGCAGCCGGGCGGGGGACAGGGGCTACGAGCAGTACTTC	CASSRAGDRGYEQYF
many	TRBJ2-1	12	.	TRBV29-1	TGCAGCGTTGATTCTACTTACAATGAGCAGTTCTTC	CSVDSTYNEQFF
few	TRBJ1-1	14	.	TRBV6-1	TGTGCCAGCAGTGAAAACAGCCAATGGACTGAAGCTTTCTTT	CASSENSQWTEAFF
few	TRBJ2-1	16	.	TRBV18	TGTGCCAGCTCACCACAACCCGGGATCACCAGGAATGAGCAGTTCTTC	CASSPQPGITRNEQFF
.	TRBJ1-5	15	.	TRBV16	TGTGCCAGCAGCCGAGCCGGCATAGCAAATCAGCCCCAGCATTTT	CASSRAGIANQPQHF
many	TRBJ2-7	12	.	TRBV2	TGTGCCAGCAGCCGACAGCAGTACGAGCAGTACTTC	CASSRQQYEQYF
many	TRBJ2-7	14	.	TRBV7-6	TGTGCCAGCAGCCCCCAGGTTACCACCCACGAGCAGTACTTC	CASSPQVTTHEQYF
few	TRBJ2-1	15	TRBD2	TRBV19	TGTGCCAGTTCCCGACTAGCGGGAGGTAGCTATGAGCAGTTCTTC	CASSRLAGGSYEQFF
.	TRBJ2-7	15	.	TRBV7-2	TGTGCCAGCAGCTTAGTACAGGGCTCAACCTACGAGCAGTACTTC	CASSLVQGSTYEQYF